Listed here is a single T cell receptor beta chain. Its antigen is not known. Genomic DNA of each subset was evenly split across several immunoSEQ plates. 250 to 300 ng DNA, roughly 28,000 T cell genomes, went into unsorted PBMC replicate PCRs. Using immunoSEQ multiplex PCR, the repertoire was profiled, and TCRdb retains in-frame clones only, with some absent. The table records over 95,000 clones, around half of them present only once. This sample stems from a study of shared clonotypes between healthy human individuals. The study's findings and limits: Among donors, the sharing of clonotypes was expected to be influenced by sequencing depth.

The donors were adults (healthy and HIV-negative) with no recent acute infections or vaccinations. Germline CDR1 is SGDLS and CDR2 is YYNGEE. The length of the CDR3 is 17 residues. V dropped 3 bases and J dropped 1; count of bases not matched to a gene: 11. This TCR was recovered from a woman aged 40 to 49 in good health. Some clones in this sample may be carry-over from other donors' samples. Input material: PBMCs. The chain combines TRBV9 with TRBJ1-1, with 8 bases matching TRBD1. CDR3 loop: CASSARQGMEGNTEAFF. CDR3 DNA sequence: TGTGCCAGCAGCGCCCGACAGGGGATGGAGGGGAACACTGAAGCTTTCTTT.